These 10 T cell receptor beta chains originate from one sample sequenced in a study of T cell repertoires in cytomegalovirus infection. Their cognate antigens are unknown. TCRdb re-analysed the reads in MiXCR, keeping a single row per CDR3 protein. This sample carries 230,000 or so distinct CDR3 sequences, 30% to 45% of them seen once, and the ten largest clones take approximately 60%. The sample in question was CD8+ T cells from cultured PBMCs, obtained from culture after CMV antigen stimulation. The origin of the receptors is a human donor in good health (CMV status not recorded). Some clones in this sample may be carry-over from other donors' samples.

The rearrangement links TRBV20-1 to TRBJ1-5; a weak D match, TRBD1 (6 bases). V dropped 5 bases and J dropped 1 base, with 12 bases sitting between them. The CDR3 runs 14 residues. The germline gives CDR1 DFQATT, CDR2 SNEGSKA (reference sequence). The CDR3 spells CSARQDPSNQPQHF. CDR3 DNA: TGCAGTGCTCGACAGGACCCCAGCAATCAGCCCCAGCATTTT.

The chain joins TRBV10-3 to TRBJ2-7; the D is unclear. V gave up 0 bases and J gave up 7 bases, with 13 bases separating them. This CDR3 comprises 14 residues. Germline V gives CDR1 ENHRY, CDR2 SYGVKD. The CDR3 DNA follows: TGTGCCATCAGTGAGTCGTCCACAATGGGGGAGCAGTACTTC. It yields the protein CAISESSTMGEQYF.

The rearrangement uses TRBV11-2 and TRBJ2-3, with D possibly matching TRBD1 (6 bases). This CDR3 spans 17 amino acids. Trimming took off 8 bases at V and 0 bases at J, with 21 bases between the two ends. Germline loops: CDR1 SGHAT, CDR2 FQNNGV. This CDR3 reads CASRLGLQGGSTDTQYF. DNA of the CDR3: TGTGCCAGCCGCCTTGGGCTACAGGGCGGGAGCACAGATACGCAGTATTTT.

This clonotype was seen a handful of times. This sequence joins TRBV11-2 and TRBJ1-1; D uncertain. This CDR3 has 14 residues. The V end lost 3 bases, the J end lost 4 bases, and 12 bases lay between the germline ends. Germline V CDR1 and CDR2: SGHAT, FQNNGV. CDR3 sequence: CASSFLPPGTEAFF. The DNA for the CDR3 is TGTGCCAGCAGCTTTCTCCCCCCCGGCACTGAAGCTTTCTTT.

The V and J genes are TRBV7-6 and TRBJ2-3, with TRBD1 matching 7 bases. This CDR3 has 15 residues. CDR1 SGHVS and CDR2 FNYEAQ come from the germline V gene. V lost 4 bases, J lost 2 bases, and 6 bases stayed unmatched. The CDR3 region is CASSSGGSFTDTQYF. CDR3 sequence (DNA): TGTGCCAGCAGCTCAGGGGGTTCTTTCACAGATACGCAGTATTTT.

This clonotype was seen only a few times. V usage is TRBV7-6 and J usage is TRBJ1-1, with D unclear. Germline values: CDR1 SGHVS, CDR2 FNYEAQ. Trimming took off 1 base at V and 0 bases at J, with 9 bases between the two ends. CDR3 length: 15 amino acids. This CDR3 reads CASSLGGRLNTEAFF. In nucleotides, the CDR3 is TGTGCCAGCAGCTTAGGAGGACGGTTGAACACTGAAGCTTTCTTT.

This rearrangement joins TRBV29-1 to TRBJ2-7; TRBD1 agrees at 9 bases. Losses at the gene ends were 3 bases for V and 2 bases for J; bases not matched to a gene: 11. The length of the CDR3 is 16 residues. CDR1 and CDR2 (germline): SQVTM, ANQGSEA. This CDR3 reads CSVDGQQGAEPYEQYF. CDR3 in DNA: TGCAGCGTTGACGGACAACAGGGGGCAGAGCCCTACGAGCAGTACTTC.

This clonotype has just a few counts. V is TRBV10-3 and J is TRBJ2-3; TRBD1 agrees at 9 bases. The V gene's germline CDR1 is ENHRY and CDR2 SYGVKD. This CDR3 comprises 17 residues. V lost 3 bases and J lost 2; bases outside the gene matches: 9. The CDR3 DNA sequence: TGTGCCATCAGTGAACCCGGACAGGGGTCCTCCACAGATACGCAGTATTTT. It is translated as CAISEPGQGSSTDTQYF.

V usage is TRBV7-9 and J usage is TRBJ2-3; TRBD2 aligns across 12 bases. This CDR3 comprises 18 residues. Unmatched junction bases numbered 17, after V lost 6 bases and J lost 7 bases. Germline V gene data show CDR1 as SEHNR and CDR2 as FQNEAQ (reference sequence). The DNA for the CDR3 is TGTGCCAGCAGTTACGGACTAGCGGGGTCCCCCTCGAGATATACGCAGTATTTT. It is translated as CASSYGLAGSPSRYTQYF.

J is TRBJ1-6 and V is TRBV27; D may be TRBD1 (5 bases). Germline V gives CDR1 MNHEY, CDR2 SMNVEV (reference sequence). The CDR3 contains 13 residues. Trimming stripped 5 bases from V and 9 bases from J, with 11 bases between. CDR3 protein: CASSDAGSSPLHF. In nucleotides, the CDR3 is TGTGCCAGCAGTGACGCAGGGTCTTCACCCCTCCACTTT.